This T cell receptor (beta chain) was retrieved from a study of T cells in Graves' hyperthyroidism and ophthalmopathy. The V gene end was trimmed by 1 base and the J gene end by 6 bases; junction bases not matched to a gene: 16. The length of the CDR3 is 17 residues. The germline CDR1 and CDR2 sequences are DFQATT and SNEGSKA (reference sequence). What was amplified from RNA transcripts were TCR beta CDR3 regions. Initially, a first-round RT-PCR of the TCR CDR3 employed the HTBI primer set. From the multiplex PCR reads, TCRdb called clonotypes with MiXCR, one entry per CDR3 protein. This sample yields some 300,000 distinct CDR3 sequences, of which 15% to 20% are seen a single time; 33% belongs to the top ten. This clonotype was recorded many times. Its antigen is currently unknown. Study-level findings and limits: Patients with ophthalmopathy were separated from those with stable hyperthyroidism by a 13 V-J model. Blood shared most expanded thyroid clonotypes above 0.001. With a median lead of around 6.7 months before onset, the model predicted ophthalmopathy.

Diagnoses were established using clinical symptoms, serum thyroxine and TRAb, thyroid ultrasound and orbital computed tomography. Source material: blood. This TCR was sampled from a man between 25 and 39 years old with Graves' hyperthyroidism. J is TRBJ2-5 and V is TRBV20-1, with 8 bases identical to TRBD1. CDR3 nucleotides: TGCAGTGCTAGAGCAATAAGGACAGGGCGGGTGTTGAAGACCCAGTACTTC. Translating gives CSARAIRTGRVLKTQYF.